This T cell receptor (beta chain) emerged from a study of shared clonotypes between healthy human individuals. Study-wide findings and caveats: Four donors shared around 5.1% of their naive CD4 clonotypes. It was the non-shared clonotypes that had lower generation probabilities than clonotypes shared by all four donors.

Naive CD45RA+ and memory CD45RA-negative subsets were split from CD4+ cells. Germline loops: CDR1 MDHEN, CDR2 SYDVKM. The CDR3 is made up of 14 amino acids. With 2 bases removed from V and 8 bases from J, the gap between germline ends came to 15 bases. The authors distributed each subset's genomic DNA evenly over several immunoSEQ plates. The assay was immunoSEQ multiplex PCR, and TCRdb's table has in-frame clones only and misses some. The sample carries 300,000 to 350,000 clones, roughly 70% recorded once. To note about this clone: Its antigen is not known.

Sequencing was done on a sample of memory CD4+ T cells sorted from blood. The subset denotes: CD45RA-negative fraction. The chain couples TRBV28 to TRBJ1-2; TRBD1 might be the D (5 bases). The TCR sequence derives from a man aged 25 to 40 in good health. This chain's CDR3 is CASSLEAGSKGYTF. The CDR3 DNA reads as TGTGCCAGCAGTTTAGAGGCAGGGAGTAAGGGCTACACCTTC.